The source of this TCR beta chain is a study of a mutant IDH1 vaccine in newly diagnosed glioma. Study-wide context: Previous treatment comprised radiotherapy, temozolomide, or both, mostly both.

The V gene end was trimmed by 5 bases and the J gene end by 2 bases; junction bases not matched to a gene: 17. Per germline, CDR1 PRHDT and CDR2 FYEKMQ (reference sequence). The CDR3 totals 19 residues. A word on this clone: What it binds is unknown.

Time point of the sample: baseline, week 1 (first vaccination visit). Noted treatment: pre-vaccination baseline after standard-of-care therapy. New WHO grade 3 or 4 IDH1-mutant, ATRX-lost astrocytomas were present in all donors. Clones were sequenced by immunoSEQ multiplex PCR, and TCRdb holds only the in-frame ones, with some missing. Among around 89,000 clones listed, around 82% were seen once. Study results and limitations: Top-clonotype changes in peripheral T cells seemed unrelated to pseudoprogression.

This receptor was identified in a woman between 45 and 65 years old with glioma. The sequencing here drew on PBMCs, taken from a glioma patient treated with radiotherapy, temozolomide or both. V is TRBV13 and J is TRBJ2-3; 9 bases match TRBD2. CDR3: CASSTRLSRGGRPTDTQYF. The CDR3 DNA sequence: TGTGCCAGCAGCACCCGTCTGTCGCGGGGGGGCCGTCCCACAGATACGCAGTATTTT.